A single sample is the source of the 7 T cell receptor beta chains below, sequenced in a study of blood T cell repertoires in COVID-19. Produced via immunoSEQ multiplex PCR; TCRdb's table is partial and in-frame only. The sample includes around 300,000 clones, more than 70% seen only once; the top ten take almost 3%. The sequencing input was peripheral blood. The receptors stem from a man aged 25-45 years with active or convalescent COVID-19.

This clone was picked up one time. The rearrangement joins TRBV11-3 to TRBJ1-1; D is possibly TRBD1 (5 bases). This CDR3 has 16 amino acids. V was pared by 5 bases and J by 0 bases, with 16 bases between. The germline gives CDR1 SGHNT, CDR2 YENEEA. The chain's CDR3 is CASSRLLGGLNTEAFF. CDR3 DNA: TGTGCCAGCAGCCGCCTACTGGGGGGTTTGAACACTGAAGCTTTCTTT.

The sample holds one count of this clone. J is TRBJ2-1 and V is TRBV5-1; 11 nucleotides agree with TRBD2. Trimming removed 0 bases from V and 8 bases from J; junction bases left unmatched: 7. CDR1 and CDR2 from the germline V gene are SGHRS and YFSETQ. This CDR3 region has 16 residues. The DNA for the CDR3 is TGCGCCAGCAGCTTGGTAGCTAGCGGGAGGTTGGATGAGCAGTTCTTC. Its translation: CASSLVASGRLDEQFF.

V gene TRBV24-1 combines with J gene TRBJ2-2, with D possibly matching TRBD2 (6 bases). The CDR3 contains 17 residues. Trimming took 6 bases from V and 4 from J, leaving 20 bases between them. Germline CDR1 is KGHDR and CDR2 is SFDVKD. CDR3 protein: CATSFSSATGSTGELFF. DNA of the CDR3: TGTGCCACCAGTTTCTCGTCAGCGACCGGGAGCACCGGGGAGCTGTTTTTT.

The V call is TRBV19, the J call TRBJ2-7; 7 positions agree with TRBD1. The V segment lost 3 bases and the J segment 3 bases; nucleotides outside the gene matches: 5. The CDR3 totals 14 residues. Germline CDR1 is LNHDA and CDR2 is SQIVND (reference sequence). The CDR3 protein is CASSINPGGYEQYF. In DNA, the CDR3 is TGTGCCAGTAGTATCAACCCAGGGGGCTACGAGCAGTACTTC. The variable domain in full, with the rest retrieved from reference TRBV19 and TRBJ2-7, is DGGITQSPKYLFRKEGQNVTLSCEQNLNHDAMYWYRQDPGQGLRLIYYSQIVNDFQKGDIAEGYSVSREKKESFPLTVTSAQKNPTAFYLCASSINPGGYEQYFGPGTRLTVT.

This rearrangement joins TRBV18 to TRBJ2-6; D gene unclear. The CDR3 is made up of 18 amino acids. CDR1 is KGHSH and CDR2 is LQKENI in the germline V gene. Trimming stripped 6 bases from V and 1 base from J, with 19 bases between. CDR3 amino acids: CASSLSLVETSGANVLTF. As DNA, the CDR3 is TGTGCCAGCTCCCTGTCCTTAGTTGAGACTTCTGGGGCCAACGTCCTGACTTTC.

This clone was counted only a few times. The gene calls are TRBV4-3 and TRBJ2-3; tentative D call: TRBD1 (5 bases). Germline values: CDR1 LGHNA, CDR2 YSLEER. The CDR3 is made up of 17 amino acids. Trimming stripped 1 base from V and 0 bases from J, with 14 bases between. The CDR3 DNA is TGCGCCAGCAGCCAAGTGGGGCTGGCGGCGAGCACAGATACGCAGTATTTT. Protein sequence: CASSQVGLAASTDTQYF.

The J gene is TRBJ1-1, the V gene TRBV6-5, with D possibly being TRBD1 (5 bases). V lost 6 bases to trimming and J lost 6 bases, with 11 bases between them. Germline assignment: CDR1 MNHEY and CDR2 SVGAGI. The CDR3 runs 12 residues. The CDR3 region is CASRTPGSEAFF. The CDR3 DNA is TGTGCCAGCAGGACTCCAGGGTCTGAAGCTTTCTTT.